Included here is one T cell receptor beta chain sequence, with context. As originally analysed: From reference gene primer amplification, estimates of nucleated cell counts were derived. This table comes from immunoSEQ multiplex PCR, and its TCRdb copy is limited to in-frame clones, with some not included. V, J and clone size were drawn from that table, and D and trimming were deduced from the DNA. In the table there are roughly 390,000 clones, roughly 85% of which are singletons. This CDR3 is built from 13 residues. Germline V gives CDR1 SGDLS, CDR2 YYNGEE. Trimming took 7 bases from V and 0 from J, leaving 10 bases between them. This sample stems from a study of blood T cell repertoires in COVID-19. As for the study in general: Nucleic acid was either cDNA or gDNA, and it came from T cells, B-cell-depleted T cells, or PBMCs.

Sample: peripheral blood. The TCR sequence derives from a woman aged 18-30 years with acute or convalescent COVID-19. This rearrangement joins TRBV9 to TRBJ2-5; D might be TRBD2 (6 bases). The CDR3 nucleotides are TGTGCCAGCTCGAGGGACTACCAAGAGACCCAGTACTTC. This encodes CASSRDYQETQYF. Together with reference TRBV9 and TRBJ2-5, the CDR3 gives the full variable domain: DSGVTQTPKHLITATGQRVTLRCSPRSGDLSVYWYQQSLDQGLQFLIQYYNGEERAKGNILERFSAQQFPDLHSELNLSSLELGDSALYFCASSRDYQETQYFGPGTRLLVL.